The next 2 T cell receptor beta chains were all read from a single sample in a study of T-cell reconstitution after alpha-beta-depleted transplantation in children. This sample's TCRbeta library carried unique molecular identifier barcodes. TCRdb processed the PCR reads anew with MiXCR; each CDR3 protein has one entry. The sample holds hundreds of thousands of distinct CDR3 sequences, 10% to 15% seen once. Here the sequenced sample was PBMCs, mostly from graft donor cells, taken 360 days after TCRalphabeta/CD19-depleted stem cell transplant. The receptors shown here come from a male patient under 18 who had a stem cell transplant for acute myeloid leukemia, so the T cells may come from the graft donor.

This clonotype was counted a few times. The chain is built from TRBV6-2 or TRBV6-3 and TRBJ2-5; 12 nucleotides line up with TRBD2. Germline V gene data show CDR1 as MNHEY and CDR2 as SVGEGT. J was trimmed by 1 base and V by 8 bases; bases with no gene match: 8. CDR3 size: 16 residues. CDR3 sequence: CASVGLAGLFQETQYF. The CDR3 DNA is TGTGCCAGCGTGGGACTAGCGGGTTTGTTCCAAGAGACCCAGTACTTC.

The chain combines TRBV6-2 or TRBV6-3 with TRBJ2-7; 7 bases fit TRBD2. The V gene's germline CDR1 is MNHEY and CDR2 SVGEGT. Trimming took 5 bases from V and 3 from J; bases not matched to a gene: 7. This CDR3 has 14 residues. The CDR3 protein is CASSPSGESYEQYF. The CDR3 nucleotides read TGTGCCAGCAGTCCGAGCGGGGAAAGCTACGAGCAGTACTTC.